The T cell receptor beta chain under discussion was sequenced for a study of T-cell reconstitution after alpha-beta-depleted transplantation in children. The TCRbeta library incorporated unique molecular identifiers. TCRdb re-analysed the PCR reads in MiXCR, keeping a single row per CDR3 protein. The top ten hold about 8% of the sample, which has fewer than 350,000 distinct CDR3 sequences, around 10% seen once. General study results and limits: Several hundred expanded graft clones reportedly were the source of alpha-beta T cells about two months after transplant. After transplant, high TCRbeta diversity at day 60 in some patients arose from surviving recipient T cells and thymic progenitors.

In the case of this clonotype: What it binds is not known. A much bigger clone sits one base away, suggesting this may be a read error.

This sample comprised PBMCs, obtained before TCRalphabeta/CD19-depleted stem cell transplant. This receptor was obtained from a boy under three years old with acute myeloid leukemia, due to receive a stem cell transplant.

This CDR3 is CASSVGGNEQHF. In DNA form, the CDR3 reads TGTGCCAGCAGCGTCGGCGGCAACGAGCAGCACTTC. The rearrangement uses TRBV9 and TRBJ2-7; D not resolved. The germline V gene has CDR1 SGDLS and CDR2 YYNGEE. The CDR3 consists of 12 residues.